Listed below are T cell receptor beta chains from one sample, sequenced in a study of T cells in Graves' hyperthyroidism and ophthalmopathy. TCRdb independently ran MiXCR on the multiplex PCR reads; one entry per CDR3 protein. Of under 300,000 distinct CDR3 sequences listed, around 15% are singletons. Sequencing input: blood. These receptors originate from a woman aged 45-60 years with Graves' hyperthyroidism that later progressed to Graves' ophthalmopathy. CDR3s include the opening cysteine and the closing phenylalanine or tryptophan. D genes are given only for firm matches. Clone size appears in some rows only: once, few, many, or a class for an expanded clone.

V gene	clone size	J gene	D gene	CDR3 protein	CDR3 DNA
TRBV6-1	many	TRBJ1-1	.	CASTRQRNTEAFF	TGTGCCAGCACCAGACAGAGAAACACTGAAGCTTTCTTT
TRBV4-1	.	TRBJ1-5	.	CASSQRGEAQPQHF	TGCGCCAGCAGCCAGAGAGGGGAAGCTCAGCCCCAGCATTTT
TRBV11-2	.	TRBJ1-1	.	CASSLSWTPNTEAFF	TGTGCCAGCAGCTTAAGTTGGACACCGAACACTGAAGCTTTCTTT
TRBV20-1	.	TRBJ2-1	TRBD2	CSASWLAGGVYNEQFF	TGCAGTGCTAGTTGGCTAGCGGGAGGGGTATACAATGAGCAGTTCTTC
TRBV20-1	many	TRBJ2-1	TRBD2	CRELGISGTSGNEQFF	TGCAGGGAGCTAGGAATTTCCGGGACTAGCGGAAATGAGCAGTTCTTC
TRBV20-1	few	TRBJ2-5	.	CSARDPNSETQYF	TGCAGTGCTAGAGATCCGAACTCGGAGACCCAGTACTTC
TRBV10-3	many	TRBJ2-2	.	CAISPGDTGELFF	TGTGCCATCAGTCCAGGTGACACCGGGGAGCTGTTTTTT
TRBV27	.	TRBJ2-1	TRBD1	CASSPGTGLLRSTYNEQFF	TGTGCCAGCAGTCCCGGGACAGGACTCTTGAGGTCTACTTACAATGAGCAGTTCTTC
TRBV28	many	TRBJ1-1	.	CASESITEAFF	TGTGCCAGCGAGTCAATCACTGAAGCTTTCTTT
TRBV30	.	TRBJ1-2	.	CAWSSVNYGYTF	TGTGCCTGGAGCTCCGTTAACTATGGCTACACCTTC
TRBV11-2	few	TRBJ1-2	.	CASSDYGNYGYTF	TGTGCCAGCAGCGACTACGGAAACTATGGCTACACCTTC
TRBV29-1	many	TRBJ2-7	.	CSVEGDFSYEQYF	TGCAGCGTTGAGGGTGACTTCTCCTACGAGCAGTACTTC
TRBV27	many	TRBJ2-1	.	CASSLSLGFVSEQFF	TGTGCCAGCAGTTTATCCCTAGGGTTTGTTAGTGAGCAGTTCTTC
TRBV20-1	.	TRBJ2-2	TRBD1	CSAPRDRGTGELFF	TGCAGTGCTCCCCGGGACAGGGGTACCGGGGAGCTGTTTTTT
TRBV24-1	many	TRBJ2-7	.	CATTGEQYF	TGTGCCACCACCGGGGAGCAGTACTTC
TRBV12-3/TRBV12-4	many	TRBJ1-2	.	CASSFVAGYTF	TGTGCCAGCAGTTTCGTAGCTGGCTACACCTTC
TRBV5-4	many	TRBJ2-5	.	CASSFAERAQETQYF	TGTGCCAGCAGCTTTGCGGAGCGCGCACAAGAGACCCAGTACTTC
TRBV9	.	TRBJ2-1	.	CASSREDLGEQFF	TGTGCCAGCAGCAGAGAGGACTTAGGTGAGCAGTTCTTC
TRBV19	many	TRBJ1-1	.	CASSIEASRGEAFF	TGTGCCAGTAGTATAGAAGCCAGTAGAGGTGAAGCTTTCTTT
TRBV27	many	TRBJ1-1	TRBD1	CASSSRGQGNTEAFF	TGTGCCAGCAGTTCCAGAGGACAGGGGAACACTGAAGCTTTCTTT
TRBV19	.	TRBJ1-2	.	CASSIRRTDFGYTF	TGTGCCAGTAGTATACGTCGCACAGATTTTGGCTACACCTTC
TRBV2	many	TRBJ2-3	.	CASSEASWADTQYF	TGTGCCAGCAGTGAAGCTTCGTGGGCAGATACGCAGTATTTT
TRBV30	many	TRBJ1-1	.	CAWASATEAFF	TGTGCCTGGGCTAGTGCCACTGAAGCTTTCTTT
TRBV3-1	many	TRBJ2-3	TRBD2	CASSTRTIAGGWGDTQYF	TGTGCCAGCAGCACCCGGACCATAGCGGGAGGGTGGGGAGATACGCAGTATTTT
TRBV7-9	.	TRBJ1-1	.	CASSLSQSTEAFF	TGTGCCAGCAGCCTCTCACAGAGCACTGAAGCTTTCTTT
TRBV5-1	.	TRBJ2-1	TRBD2	CASSWGLAGSSYNEQFF	TGCGCCAGCAGCTGGGGGCTAGCGGGAAGCTCCTACAATGAGCAGTTCTTC
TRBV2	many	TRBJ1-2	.	CASILGSTMVGGYTF	TGTGCCAGCATATTGGGGAGCACTATGGTTGGAGGCTACACCTTC
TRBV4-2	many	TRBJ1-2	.	CASSQDVGYTF	TGTGCCAGCAGCCAAGATGTCGGCTACACCTTC
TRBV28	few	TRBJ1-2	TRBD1	CASSLPGQAAYGYTF	TGTGCCAGCAGCTTGCCGGGACAGGCGGCCTATGGCTACACCTTC
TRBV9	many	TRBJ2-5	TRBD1	CASSGPLDRGRQETQYF	TGTGCCAGCAGCGGACCCCTCGACAGGGGACGGCAAGAGACCCAGTACTTC
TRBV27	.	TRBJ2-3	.	CASSLSWLGADTQYF	TGTGCCAGCAGTTTATCCTGGCTAGGGGCAGATACGCAGTATTTT
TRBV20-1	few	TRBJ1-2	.	CSAAGTIANYGYTF	TGCAGTGCTGCCGGGACAATTGCTAACTATGGCTACACCTTC
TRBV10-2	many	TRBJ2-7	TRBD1	CASSEGTGFYEQYF	TGCGCCAGCAGTGAAGGGACAGGCTTTTACGAGCAGTACTTC
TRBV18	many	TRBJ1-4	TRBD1	CASSPLTGEEKLFF	TGTGCCAGCTCACCACTTACAGGGGAGGAAAAACTGTTTTTT
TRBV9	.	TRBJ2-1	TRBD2	CASLGGTKYNEQFF	TGTGCCAGCCTGGGGGGGACCAAGTACAATGAGCAGTTCTTC
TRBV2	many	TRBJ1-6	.	CASSQDLAPLHF	TGTGCCAGCAGTCAGGACCTGGCACCCCTCCACTTT
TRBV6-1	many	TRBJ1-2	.	CASSEGAYSGYTF	TGTGCCAGCAGTGAGGGGGCATATTCTGGCTACACCTTC
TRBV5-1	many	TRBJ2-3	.	CASSQRDGQGDTQYF	TGCGCCAGCAGCCAAAGGGACGGTCAGGGAGATACGCAGTATTTT
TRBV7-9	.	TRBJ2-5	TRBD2	CASSKGLAGVSETQYF	TGTGCCAGCAGCAAGGGACTAGCGGGAGTAAGCGAGACCCAGTACTTC
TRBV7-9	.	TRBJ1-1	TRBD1	CASSGQGAGEAFF	TGTGCCAGCAGCGGACAGGGGGCGGGTGAAGCTTTCTTT
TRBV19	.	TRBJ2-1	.	CASSISGTQYNEQFF	TGTGCCAGTAGTATCTCAGGGACCCAATACAATGAGCAGTTCTTC
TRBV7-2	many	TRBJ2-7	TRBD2	CASSLHPLAGGRNEQYF	TGTGCCAGCAGCTTACACCCTCTAGCGGGAGGGCGAAACGAGCAGTACTTC
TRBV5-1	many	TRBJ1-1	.	CASSLIDMNTEAFF	TGCGCCAGCAGCTTGATTGATATGAACACTGAAGCTTTCTTT
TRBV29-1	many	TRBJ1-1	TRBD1	CSVEVRTGVKLTEAFF	TGCAGCGTTGAGGTTAGGACAGGGGTGAAATTGACTGAAGCTTTCTTT
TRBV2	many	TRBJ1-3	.	CASANPGNTIYF	TGTGCCAGCGCCAACCCGGGAAACACCATATATTTT
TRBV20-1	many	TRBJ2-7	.	CSSWSPTTREQYF	TGCAGTTCCTGGTCCCCGACTACCCGTGAGCAGTACTTC
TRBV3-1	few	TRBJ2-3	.	CASSQDLGHTQYF	TGTGCCAGCAGCCAAGATCTAGGCCACACGCAGTATTTT
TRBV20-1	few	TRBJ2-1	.	CSARGSSSYNEQFF	TGCAGTGCCAGGGGATCCAGCTCCTACAATGAGCAGTTCTTC
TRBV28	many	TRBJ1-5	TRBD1	CASSLTGGRNQPQHF	TGTGCCAGCAGCCTCACAGGGGGCCGCAATCAGCCCCAGCATTTT
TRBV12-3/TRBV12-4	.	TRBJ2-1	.	CASSYNTYNEQSF	TGTGCCAGCAGTTACAACACCTACAATGAGCAGTCCTTC
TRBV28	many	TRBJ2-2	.	CASRFGHTGELFF	TGTGCCAGCAGATTCGGACACACCGGGGAGCTGTTTTTT